This TCR beta chain was recorded in a study of T-cell reconstitution after alpha-beta-depleted transplantation in children. This CDR3 region has 15 residues. Trimming cost V 2 bases and J 5 bases; bases outside gene matches: 7. A few counts support this clonotype. What it recognizes is unknown. Points from the study as a whole: Diversity and T-cell counts at one year after transplant derived mostly from new T cells.

For TCRbeta, the library was prepared with unique molecular identifiers. One entry per CDR3 protein, called by TCRdb with MiXCR from the PCR reads. The sample holds roughly 82,000 distinct CDR3 sequences, roughly 14% seen once. The sample was PBMCs, mostly from graft donor cells, taken 180 days after TCRalphabeta/CD19-depleted stem cell transplant. The TCR was taken from a male patient aged 2-9 years who had a stem cell transplant for acute lymphoblastic leukemia, so the T cells may come from the graft donor. The V gene is TRBV12-3 or TRBV12-4, the J gene TRBJ2-5; 8 bases match TRBD1. This CDR3 is CASSLPDRGDETQYF. Here the CDR3 DNA reads TGTGCCAGCAGTTTACCTGACAGGGGCGACGAGACCCAGTACTTC.